This T cell receptor (beta chain) was recovered during a study of blood T cell repertoires in COVID-19. Profiled with immunoSEQ multiplex PCR; TCRdb holds only in-frame clones, not every one. The sample carries roughly 90,000 clones, 75% to 90% recorded once. The J segment lost 0 bases and the V segment lost 6 bases, leaving 6 bases of the junction unmatched. The CDR3 extends over 17 amino acids. Germline CDR1 is LGHDT and CDR2 is YNNKEL (reference sequence). This chain connects TRBV3-1 (or the pseudogene TRBV3-2) to TRBJ1-6; TRBD1 matches at 9 bases. This clonotype was sampled from a human donor with active COVID-19. The donor label of this sample is uncertain. The sample consisted of peripheral blood. CDR3 protein: CASRQTGGSSYNSPLHF. The CDR3 DNA sequence: TGTGCCAGCAGACAAACAGGGGGCAGCTCCTATAATTCACCCCTCCACTTT.